This T cell receptor beta chain was retrieved from a study of blood T cell repertoires in COVID-19. Whole-study context: Donors in the United States, Italy and Spain gave samples during acute or convalescent COVID-19. Sources were T cells, B-cell-depleted T cells, or PBMCs; the material itself was cDNA or gDNA.

The ends lost 1 base at V and 4 bases at J; junction bases unmatched: 2. The CDR3 contains 16 residues. Germline loops: CDR1 MGHRA, CDR2 YSYEKL. TCRdb's copy holds only in-frame clones and misses some; the assay was immunoSEQ multiplex PCR. The repertoire holds 200,000 to 250,000 clones, 85% to 90% seen once, with about 2.5% in the top ten. The sample was peripheral blood. This clonotype was sampled from a man younger than 45 with COVID-19, enrolled during active disease. The chain carries TRBV4-1 and TRBJ2-2; 11 positions match TRBD2. This chain's CDR3 is CASSQALAGGTGELFF. In nucleotides, the CDR3 is TGCGCCAGCAGCCAAGCCCTAGCGGGAGGCACCGGGGAGCTGTTTTTT.